Listed here are 10 T cell receptor beta chains from one sample, sequenced in a study of tumor and adjacent non-tumor tissue in lung cancer. This sample's RNA came from whole unsorted tissue. The library came from three nested PCR rounds adapted from ARM-PCR protocols. TCRdb reprocessed the multiplex PCR reads via MiXCR and lists one record per CDR3 protein. The data contain under 150,000 distinct CDR3 sequences, 66% of them seen just once; the ten biggest clones take up roughly 13%. The material sequenced was lung tumor tissue. These receptors all come from a man aged 25-45 years with non-small cell lung cancer.

There are many counts of this clonotype. V is TRBV29-1 and J is TRBJ1-1; D is ambiguous. Between the trimmed V and J ends, which lost 4 bases and 0 bases, there was a span of 6 bases. Germline lookup yields CDR1 SQVTM and CDR2 ANQGSEA. The CDR3 sequence is 12 residues long. The CDR3 DNA follows: TGCAGCGTTGCCAGGATGAACACTGAAGCTTTCTTT. It translates to CSVARMNTEAFF. The variable domain in full, completed from reference TRBV29-1 and TRBJ1-1, reads SAVISQKPSRDICQRGTSLTIQCQVDSQVTMMFWYRQQPGQSLTLIATANQGSEATYESGFVIDKFPISRPNLTFSTLTVSNMSPEDSSIYLCSVARMNTEAFFGQGTRLTVV.

With respect to this clonotype: Its ends do not fully match the called genes, so a read error is possible. The V and J genes are TRBV6-5 and TRBJ2-1, with 9 bases aligning to TRBD2. Per the germline V gene, CDR1 is MNHEY and CDR2 is SVGAGI. The CDR3 runs 15 residues. CDR3: CVSSLLAGYYNEQFF. The CDR3 DNA reads TGTGTCAGCAGCTTACTAGCGGGCTACTACAATGAGCAGTTCTTC.

About this clonotype: A much larger clone differs by one base, so this may be a read error. The chain uses TRBV5-4 and TRBJ2-1; D uncertain. Germline CDR1 and CDR2: SGHNT and YYREEE (reference sequence). The CDR3 spans 13 residues. The CDR3 DNA follows: TGTGTCAGCAGCGTAGTGTCCGCCGATGAGCAGTTCTTC. Protein: CVSSVVSADEQFF.

Comment on this clonotype: Sequence at one end of the junction differs from germline and may be a read error. This chain uses TRBV20-1 with TRBJ2-7, with D perhaps given as TRBD1 or TRBD2 (5 bases each). Germline V gene sequence: CDR1 DFQATT, CDR2 SNEGSKA (reference sequence). The CDR3 covers 15 residues. In DNA, the CDR3 is TGCAGTGCTAGAGAGCCGGGACCGCGATCCTGCGAGCAGTACTTC. Amino acids: CSAREPGPRSCEQYF.

This clonotype was observed many times. The CDR3 nucleotides read TGTGCCAGCAGCAACCGCTCGGGAGGACTCGCAGATACGCAGTATTTT. Protein sequence: CASSNRSGGLADTQYF. V and J are TRBV11-2 and TRBJ2-3; TRBD2 matches 7 bases. Germline CDR1 is SGHAT and CDR2 is FQNNGV. V trimming: 5 bases; J trimming: 4 bases; junction bases outside the gene matches: 12. This CDR3 has 16 residues.

The chain carries TRBV5-1 and TRBJ2-7, with TRBD1 matching over 10 bases. The J segment lost 5 bases and the V segment lost 4 bases, leaving 3 bases of the junction unmatched. Germline-derived CDR1 and CDR2 are SGHRS and YFSETQ. The CDR3 length is 13 residues. Here the CDR3 DNA reads TGCGCCAGCAGCGAAGGACAGGGGGACGAGCAGTACTTC. This translates into CASSEGQGDEQYF. Full variable domain (missing parts from reference TRBV5-1 and TRBJ2-7): KAGVTQTPRYLIKTRGQQVTLSCSPISGHRSVSWYQQTPGQGLQFLFEYFSETQRNKGNFPGRFSGRQFSNSRSEMNVSTLELGDSALYLCASSEGQGDEQYFGPGTRLTVT.

This clonotype was recorded once. Lacking the conserved final phenylalanine or tryptophan, this CDR3 likely reflects a read error. The chain joins TRBV6-5 to TRBJ2-3; D gene unclear. Germline V gene data show CDR1 as MNHEY and CDR2 as SVGAGI. V lost 2 bases and J lost 0, with 6 bases in between. This CDR3 region has 14 residues. The CDR3 bases are TGTGCCAGCAGTTACGGTGCTAGCACAGATACGCAGTATCTT. It encodes CASSYGASTDTQYL.

About this clonotype itself: This may be a read error, as it is one base from a much larger clone. This chain joins TRBV20-1 and TRBJ1-5; D unresolved. Trimming pared 1 base from V and 3 bases from J, leaving 10 bases between. Germline V lookup: CDR1 DFQATT, CDR2 SNEGSKA (reference sequence). This CDR3 has 14 residues. For the CDR3, the DNA is TGCAGTGCTAGAGGTGACGGGTTCAATCAGCCCCAGCATTTT. This gives the protein CSARGDGFNQPQHF.

V usage is TRBV19 and J usage is TRBJ1-1; TRBD1 might be the D (6 bases). The germline gives CDR1 LNHDA, CDR2 SQIVND (reference sequence). This CDR3 is built from 14 residues. The ends were cut back, 7 bases at V and 0 bases at J, with 12 bases in the middle. In DNA form, the CDR3 reads TGTGCCAGTAACGAGGGGGGAATGAACACTGAAGCTTTCTTT. Its translation is CASNEGGMNTEAFF.

This chain joins TRBV2 and TRBJ2-3; tentatively, D is TRBD1 or TRBD2 (5 bases each). CDR3 length: 15 residues. The V and J ends lost 10 bases and 0 bases respectively, with 17 bases between them. Per the germline V gene, CDR1 is SNHLY and CDR2 is FYNNEI. DNA for the CDR3: TGTGCCACCGTGGCCGGGACGGAAAGCACAGATACGCAGTATTTT. It codes for CATVAGTESTDTQYF.